This T cell receptor (beta chain) was retrieved from a study of blood T cell repertoires in COVID-19. Clinical history reported by participants formed the basis on which cohorts were assigned. Using immunoSEQ multiplex PCR, the repertoire was profiled, and TCRdb retains in-frame clones only, with some absent. The sample has 180,000 or so clones; approximately 88% are singletons. This CDR3 is 13 amino acids long. V was cut by 5 bases and J by 6 bases, with 11 bases left in between. The V call is TRBV12-3 or TRBV12-4, the J call TRBJ1-5; the D is unclear. The specimen sequenced was PBMCs or T cells enriched from blood (not recorded which). The source is a woman aged 55-69 years who had recovered from COVID-19. The CDR3 here is CASSVDGGQPQHF. CDR3 bases: TGTGCCAGCAGTGTAGACGGAGGTCAGCCCCAGCATTTT.